Presented here are 26 T cell receptor beta chains from one specimen sequenced in a study of immune evolution from preneoplasia to lung adenocarcinoma. Repertoires were generated with immunoSEQ multiplex PCR, while TCRdb's copy carries only in-frame clones and drops some. The sample includes approximately 9,500 clones, around 91% of them seen just once. The sample taken for sequencing was FFPE invasive lung adenocarcinoma tissue. Source of these receptors: a person aged 65 to 85 with invasive lung adenocarcinoma.

The chain recombines TRBV6-1 with TRBJ1-1; D is undetermined. Trimming shortened V by 7 bases and J by 3 bases, and 12 bases separated the two germline ends. Germline V CDR1 and CDR2: MNHNS, SASEGT. This CDR3 spans 13 amino acids. The CDR3 here is CASTLVMDTEAFF. The CDR3, as DNA: TGTGCCAGCACATTGGTCATGGACACTGAAGCTTTCTTT.

As for this clone: In the same sample, other DNA sequences code for this CDR3. The chain is built from TRBV28 and TRBJ2-7, with D hard to call. The CDR3 covers 12 residues. Germline V gene lookup returns CDR1 MDHEN and CDR2 SYDVKM. V lost 6 bases and J lost 7, with 13 bases in between. CDR3 loop: CASSSGPPEQYF. The CDR3 coding sequence is TGTGCCAGCAGCTCTGGGCCTCCGGAGCAGTACTTC.

The rearrangement uses TRBV18 and TRBJ2-5; D may correspond to TRBD1 or TRBD2 (5 bases each). Germline CDR1 KGHSH, CDR2 LQKENI. The CDR3 is 16 amino acids. Trimming took off 3 bases at V and 4 bases at J, with 18 bases between the two ends. The CDR3 DNA reads as TGTGCCAGCTCACCGAGGAGCCCCCCGAGGGGAGAGACCCAGTACTTC. It encodes CASSPRSPPRGETQYF.

V usage is TRBV2 and J usage is TRBJ2-7; the D gene is possibly TRBD2 (5 bases). The CDR3 is 14 amino acids. V was trimmed by 8 bases and J by 6 bases, leaving 20 bases between them. Germline V CDR1 and CDR2: SNHLY, FYNNEI. The CDR3 bases are TGTGCCAGCGCGGGTCCCGATGTCCGCTTCGAGCAGTACTTC. It translates to CASAGPDVRFEQYF.

This sequence joins TRBV7-8 and TRBJ2-5; 7 nucleotides match TRBD2. CDR3 length: 16 residues. Germline CDR1 SGHVS, CDR2 FQNEAQ. The V segment lost 0 bases and the J segment 1 base; nucleotides outside the gene matches: 5. The CDR3 sequence: CASSLAPAGPQETQYF. CDR3 DNA: TGTGCCAGCAGCTTAGCGCCAGCGGGGCCCCAAGAGACCCAGTACTTC.

This clone was detected only once. The chain joins TRBV6-6 to TRBJ1-2; unclear D gene. In germline, CDR1 is MNHNY, CDR2 SVGAGI (reference sequence). Between the trimmed V and J ends, which lost 10 bases and 6 bases, there was a span of 18 bases. The CDR3 has 13 amino acids. CDR3 sequence reads: CAIPGPLEDGYTF. Written as DNA, the CDR3 is TGTGCCATCCCCGGGCCCTTGGAGGATGGCTACACCTTC.

The chain joins TRBV30 to TRBJ1-5; TRBD1 might be the D (5 bases). Germline V lookup: CDR1 GTSNPN, CDR2 SVGIG (reference sequence). The CDR3 runs 14 residues. The V end was cut by 2 bases, the J end by 7 bases, with 15 bases between. The CDR3 DNA sequence: TGTGCCTGGAGTCTCGGACAACCAGAACAGCCCCAGCATTTT. Its translation is CAWSLGQPEQPQHF.

This sequence joins TRBV7-9 and TRBJ2-5; D may be TRBD1 (5 bases). The CDR3 totals 16 residues. Between the trimmed V and J ends, which lost 0 bases and 5 bases, there was a span of 16 bases. Germline V gene data show CDR1 as SEHNR and CDR2 as FQNEAQ (reference sequence). CDR3 coding DNA: TGTGCCAGCAGCTTAGCTTGGGGCTATGTGGGGGAGACCCAGTACTTC. Translating gives CASSLAWGYVGETQYF.

The chain uses TRBV30 and TRBJ2-3; D gene uncertain. In germline, CDR1 is GTSNPN, CDR2 SVGIG (reference sequence). The CDR3 totals 16 residues. The V gene lost 0 bases and the J gene lost 6 bases, with 19 bases spanning the gap. The CDR3: CAWSVQGPLAMDTQYF. DNA for the CDR3: TGTGCCTGGAGTGTACAAGGTCCCCTGGCAATGGATACGCAGTATTTT.

The chain couples TRBV29-1 to TRBJ2-3, with D hard to call. Trimming removed 0 bases from V and 9 bases from J, with 10 bases in between. The germline V gene encodes CDR1 SQVTM and CDR2 ANQGSEA. The CDR3 is made up of 12 amino acids. The CDR3 spells CSVEDGVQTQYF. For the CDR3, the DNA is TGCAGCGTTGAAGACGGCGTTCAGACGCAGTATTTT.

This clone has a single count. The V and J genes are TRBV27 and TRBJ2-3, with 14 positions matching TRBD2. CDR3 length: 16 amino acids. From germline, CDR1 is MNHEY and CDR2 SMNVEV (reference sequence). The V segment lost 6 bases and the J segment 4 bases; nucleotides outside the gene matches: 6. CDR3 coding DNA: TGTGCCAGCAGCCGACTAGCGGGGGGGCCTTCAGATACGCAGTATTTT. Protein product: CASSRLAGGPSDTQYF.

The chain carries TRBV7-2 and TRBJ2-3; no clear D. This CDR3 spans 13 amino acids. Germline CDR1 SGHTA, CDR2 FQGNSA. V was cut by 3 bases and J by 6 bases, with 10 bases left in between. For the CDR3, the DNA is TGTGCCAGCAGCTTCCAGGAACGCGATACGCAGTATTTT. Translating gives CASSFQERDTQYF.

This chain connects TRBV2 to TRBJ2-7, with D hard to call. This CDR3 is 10 amino acids long. Germline-derived CDR1 and CDR2 are SNHLY and FYNNEI. The V end lost 2 bases, the J end lost 4 bases, and 0 bases lay between the germline ends. The CDR3 reads CASSEYEQYF. CDR3 coding DNA: TGTGCCAGCAGTGAATACGAGCAGTACTTC.

The V gene is TRBV27, the J gene TRBJ1-2, with D possibly matching TRBD1 (5 bases). CDR1 is MNHEY and CDR2 is SMNVEV in the germline V gene (reference sequence). The CDR3 runs 14 residues. V was cut by 6 bases and J by 4 bases, with 15 bases left in between. CDR3 residues: CASSPGTAIYGYTF. CDR3 bases: TGTGCCAGCAGCCCCGGGACCGCGATCTATGGCTACACCTTC.

This rearrangement joins TRBV27 to TRBJ2-1, with D possibly being TRBD2 (6 bases). Trimming stripped 6 bases from V and 11 bases from J, with 14 bases between. CDR1 and CDR2 from the germline V gene are MNHEY and SMNVEV (reference sequence). CDR3 length: 12 amino acids. The CDR3 loop is CASSPSRGKQFF. CDR3 nucleotides: TGTGCCAGCAGCCCCTCCCGGGGGAAGCAGTTCTTC.

V gene TRBV19 combines with J gene TRBJ2-1, with D uncertain. The germline V gene encodes CDR1 LNHDA and CDR2 SQIVND (reference sequence). The CDR3 is 14 amino acids. Between the trimmed V and J ends, which lost 6 bases and 0 bases, there was a span of 9 bases. In nucleotides, the CDR3 is TGTGCCAGTAGCCGGGTTGGCTCCTACAATGAGCAGTTCTTC. Translation: CASSRVGSYNEQFF.

The chain has TRBV11-2 and TRBJ1-4; 7 bases line up with TRBD1. V lost 5 bases to trimming and J lost 4 bases; unmatched junction nucleotides: 7. The V gene's germline CDR1 is SGHAT and CDR2 FQNNGV. The length of the CDR3 is 15 residues. The CDR3 nucleotides read TGTGCCAGCAGCCCGACGACAGGGCTTAATGAAAAACTGTTTTTT. It translates to CASSPTTGLNEKLFF.

This clone was detected only once. The DNA for the CDR3 is TGTGCCAGCAGATCAAGACAGGGCGTAGAGACCCAGTACTTC. Protein product: CASRSRQGVETQYF. This chain joins TRBV28 and TRBJ2-5; TRBD1 aligns across 7 bases. The CDR3 totals 14 residues. Unmatched junction bases numbered 8, after V lost 6 bases and J lost 4 bases. Germline V gives CDR1 MDHEN, CDR2 SYDVKM.

The genes are TRBV19 and TRBJ2-7, with 10 bases identical to TRBD1. The CDR3 has 14 residues. The germline V gene encodes CDR1 LNHDA and CDR2 SQIVND (reference sequence). Trimming removed 7 bases from V and 3 bases from J; junction bases left unmatched: 6. The CDR3 reads CASKPGTGDYEQYF. The DNA for the CDR3 is TGTGCCAGTAAGCCCGGGACAGGGGACTACGAGCAGTACTTC. Using reference TRBV19 and TRBJ2-7 for the parts outside the CDR3, the full variable domain is DGGITQSPKYLFRKEGQNVTLSCEQNLNHDAMYWYRQDPGQGLRLIYYSQIVNDFQKGDIAEGYSVSREKKESFPLTVTSAQKNPTAFYLCASKPGTGDYEQYFGPGTRLTVT.

The chain carries TRBV27 and TRBJ2-1, with 10 positions matching TRBD1. The CDR3 length is 15 residues. Germline V lookup: CDR1 MNHEY, CDR2 SMNVEV (reference sequence). The ends lost 9 bases at V and 6 bases at J; junction bases unmatched: 11. DNA of the CDR3: TGTGCCAGTATGCTTGACAGGGGGCAACGCAATGAGCAGTTCTTC. Protein sequence: CASMLDRGQRNEQFF.

The genes are TRBV30 and TRBJ2-5, with TRBD2 identical over 8 bases. The CDR3 contains 13 residues. CDR1 and CDR2 from the germline V gene are GTSNPN and SVGIG (reference sequence). V was pared by 3 bases and J by 3 bases, with 3 bases of the junction left unmatched. CDR3 in amino acids: CAWRQLAEETQYF. The CDR3 nucleotides are TGTGCCTGGAGGCAACTAGCGGAAGAGACCCAGTACTTC.

The chain recombines TRBV4-2 with TRBJ1-5, with D unclear. This CDR3 is built from 13 residues. V was shortened by 4 bases and J by 5 bases, with 9 bases between the two germline ends. Germline CDR1 LGHNA, CDR2 YNFKEQ. This chain's CDR3 is CASSPQEDQPQHF. CDR3 coding DNA: TGTGCCAGCAGCCCTCAGGAGGATCAGCCCCAGCATTTT.

This chain joins TRBV9 and TRBJ2-2, with D unclear. The CDR3 is 14 residues long. V was clipped by 5 bases and J by 3 bases, with 11 bases between them. In germline, CDR1 is SGDLS, CDR2 YYNGEE. The CDR3 is CASSDLPDTGELFF. The CDR3 region has the DNA TGTGCCAGCAGTGATCTTCCGGACACCGGGGAGCTGTTTTTT.

The chain links TRBV28 to TRBJ1-1, with D unresolved. CDR3 length: 14 amino acids. Trimming shortened V by 6 bases and J by 1 base, and 12 bases separated the two germline ends. CDR1 is MDHEN and CDR2 is SYDVKM in the germline V gene. The CDR3 sequence is CASRYRLTNTEAFF. CDR3 sequence (DNA): TGTGCCAGCAGGTACCGTCTGACGAACACTGAAGCTTTCTTT.

The chain combines TRBV27 with TRBJ2-1; D is undetermined. Per germline, CDR1 MNHEY and CDR2 SMNVEV (reference sequence). V shed 0 bases and J shed 3 bases, with 12 bases lying between them. The CDR3 length is 16 residues. CDR3 nucleotides: TGTGCCAGCAGTTTATCCCACCCTGCCTTCTACAATGAGCAGTTCTTC. Translation: CASSLSHPAFYNEQFF.

This clone was counted a few times. One end of the junction fails to match germline, which may point to a read error. The rearrangement joins TRBV5-4 to TRBJ1-3; a possible D gene is TRBD1 (6 bases). The CDR3 sequence is 14 residues long. CDR1 and CDR2 from the germline V gene are SGHNT and YYREEE (reference sequence). CDR3 nucleotides: TGTGCCAGCAGCCGGCCGGGGGCTGGGAACACCATATATTTT. It specifies CASSRPGAGNTIYF.